The rows below give T cell receptor beta chains drawn from one sample of a study of blood T cell repertoires in COVID-19. Clones were read by immunoSEQ multiplex PCR, and TCRdb kept only the in-frame ones, dropping some. The repertoire holds just over 350,000 clones, with around nine tenths as singletons. The sample consisted of peripheral blood. These receptors originate from a woman aged 60-75 years with COVID-19, enrolled during active disease. Each CDR3 is given with its conserved first and last residue. A D gene is named only where the DNA matches it firmly. A row's size may be missing; if present it is once, few, many or a size class.

cdr3_length: 15
v_call: TRBV30
clone_size: -
j_call: TRBJ1-2
d_call: -
cdr3_nt: TGTGCCTGGGACACCCCTGGAGGGCATAACTATGGCTACACCTTC
cdr3_aa: CAWDTPGGHNYGYTF

cdr3_length: 16
v_call: TRBV19
clone_size: -
j_call: TRBJ1-3
d_call: TRBD1
cdr3_nt: TGTGCCAGTAGTATAACTACAGGGGGCTCTGGAAACACCATATATTTT
cdr3_aa: CASSITTGGSGNTIYF

cdr3_length: 14
v_call: TRBV27
clone_size: -
j_call: TRBJ1-2
d_call: -
cdr3_nt: TGTGCCAGCAGTTTAACTAGCCCCCCCTATGGCTACACCTTC
cdr3_aa: CASSLTSPPYGYTF

cdr3_length: 12
v_call: TRBV6-6
clone_size: -
j_call: TRBJ2-2
d_call: -
cdr3_nt: TGTGCCAGCGGTAGGAACACCGGGGAGCTGTTTTTT
cdr3_aa: CASGRNTGELFF

cdr3_length: 14
v_call: TRBV3-1/TRBV3-2
clone_size: -
j_call: TRBJ2-7
d_call: TRBD2
cdr3_nt: TGTGCCAGCAGCCAAGATTACGGGGGGGAGAAGCAGTACTTC
cdr3_aa: CASSQDYGGEKQYF

cdr3_length: 14
v_call: TRBV6-2/TRBV6-3
clone_size: -
j_call: TRBJ2-7
d_call: -
cdr3_nt: TGTGCCAGCAGTTATCGGGCAGGGGCTTACGAGCAGTACTTC
cdr3_aa: CASSYRAGAYEQYF

cdr3_length: 18
v_call: TRBV27
clone_size: -
j_call: TRBJ1-5
d_call: TRBD1
cdr3_nt: TGTGCCAGCAGTTTAGGGAGACAGGGCGGGTATAGCAATCAGCCCCAGCATTTT
cdr3_aa: CASSLGRQGGYSNQPQHF

cdr3_length: 15
v_call: TRBV18
clone_size: -
j_call: TRBJ1-5
d_call: TRBD1
cdr3_nt: TGTGCCAGCTCACCGGCCGGGACAGCAAATCAGCCCCAGCATTTT
cdr3_aa: CASSPAGTANQPQHF

cdr3_length: 15
v_call: TRBV4-1
clone_size: -
j_call: TRBJ1-6
d_call: -
cdr3_nt: TGCGCCAGCAGCCAAGACGGGGAGGAGAATTCACCCCTCCACTTT
cdr3_aa: CASSQDGEENSPLHF

cdr3_length: 13
v_call: TRBV6-2/TRBV6-3
clone_size: -
j_call: TRBJ2-5
d_call: -
cdr3_nt: TGTGCCAGCAGTTCTCCCCCTCTAAAGACCCAGTACTTC
cdr3_aa: CASSSPPLKTQYF

cdr3_length: 18
v_call: TRBV19
clone_size: -
j_call: TRBJ1-5
d_call: -
cdr3_nt: TGTGCCAGTAGTATCGGTGTCGGGGTCATCCAAGACAATCAGCCCCAGCATTTT
cdr3_aa: CASSIGVGVIQDNQPQHF

cdr3_length: 16
v_call: TRBV15
clone_size: -
j_call: TRBJ2-5
d_call: TRBD2
cdr3_nt: TGTGCCACCAGCAGAGACCCTAGCGGGGGAGGAGAGACCCAGTACTTC
cdr3_aa: CATSRDPSGGGETQYF

cdr3_length: 14
v_call: TRBV5-1
clone_size: -
j_call: TRBJ1-2
d_call: TRBD1
cdr3_nt: TGCGCCAGCAGCCTGCGGACAGGGGTCGATGGCTACACCTTC
cdr3_aa: CASSLRTGVDGYTF

cdr3_length: 14
v_call: TRBV6-5
clone_size: -
j_call: TRBJ1-1
d_call: -
cdr3_nt: TGTGCCCGCCCGGGCACGACAGACAACACTGAAGCTTTCTTT
cdr3_aa: CARPGTTDNTEAFF

cdr3_length: 16
v_call: TRBV3-1/TRBV3-2
clone_size: -
j_call: TRBJ1-3
d_call: -
cdr3_nt: TGTGCCAGCAGCCAATTACCAGGGTACTCTGGAAACACCATATATTTT
cdr3_aa: CASSQLPGYSGNTIYF

cdr3_length: 13
v_call: TRBV7-7
clone_size: -
j_call: TRBJ1-1
d_call: -
cdr3_nt: TGTGCCAGCAGCCTTCAGTTAAACACTGAAGCTTTCTTT
cdr3_aa: CASSLQLNTEAFF

cdr3_length: 13
v_call: TRBV6-2/TRBV6-3
clone_size: -
j_call: TRBJ2-1
d_call: -
cdr3_nt: TGTGCCAGCAGTTACCGTCGGGTAAATGAGCAGTTCTTC
cdr3_aa: CASSYRRVNEQFF

cdr3_length: 14
v_call: TRBV18
clone_size: -
j_call: TRBJ2-2
d_call: -
cdr3_nt: TGTGCCAGCTCACCAAACCAGGGCACCGGGGAGCTGTTTTTT
cdr3_aa: CASSPNQGTGELFF

cdr3_length: 14
v_call: TRBV28
clone_size: -
j_call: TRBJ1-6
d_call: -
cdr3_nt: TGTGCCAGCAGTCCCACAGGGCTGGGTTCACCCCTCCACTTT
cdr3_aa: CASSPTGLGSPLHF

cdr3_length: 15
v_call: TRBV5-1
clone_size: few
j_call: TRBJ1-6
d_call: -
cdr3_nt: TGCGCCAGCAGCTTGTATGGGGCACCAAATTCACCCCTCCACTTT
cdr3_aa: CASSLYGAPNSPLHF